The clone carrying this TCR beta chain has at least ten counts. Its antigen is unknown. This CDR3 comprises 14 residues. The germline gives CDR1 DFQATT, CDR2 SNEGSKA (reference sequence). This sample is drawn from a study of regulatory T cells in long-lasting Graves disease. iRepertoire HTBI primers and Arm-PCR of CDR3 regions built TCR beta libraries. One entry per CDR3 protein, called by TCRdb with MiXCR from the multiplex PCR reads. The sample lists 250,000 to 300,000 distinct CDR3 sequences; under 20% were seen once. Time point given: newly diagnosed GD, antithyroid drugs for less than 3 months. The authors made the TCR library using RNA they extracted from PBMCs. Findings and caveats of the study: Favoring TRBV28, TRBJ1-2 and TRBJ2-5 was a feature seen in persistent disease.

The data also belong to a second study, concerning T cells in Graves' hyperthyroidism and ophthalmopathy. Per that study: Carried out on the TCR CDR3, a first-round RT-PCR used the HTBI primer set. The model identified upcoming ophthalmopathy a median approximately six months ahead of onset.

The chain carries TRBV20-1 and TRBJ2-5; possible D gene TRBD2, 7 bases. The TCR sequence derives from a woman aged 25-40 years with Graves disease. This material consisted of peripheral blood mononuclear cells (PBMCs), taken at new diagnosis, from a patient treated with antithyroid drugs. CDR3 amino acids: CRAPGGGGQETQYF. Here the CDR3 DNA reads TGCAGGGCGCCGGGGGGCGGGGGCCAAGAGACCCAGTACTTC.